The source of this TCR beta chain is a study of liver allograft versus peripheral blood T cells. On the study more broadly: In transplanted livers, T cell receptor repertoires were compared with those found in the recipients' peripheral blood.

Of note for this clonotype: Its target is not known.

From the reads, TCRdb called clonotypes with MiXCR, one entry per CDR3 protein. The sample lists around 12,000 distinct CDR3 sequences, 25% to 30% occurring once. Broader study findings: Intragraft T cell receptor repertoires of liver allografts were reported to differ from peripheral blood repertoires.

The CDR3 totals 14 residues. Germline CDR1 and CDR2: MNHEY and SVGAGI. The chain couples TRBV6-5 to TRBJ2-1; the D gene is possibly TRBD1 (5 bases). The end of the DNA aligns better with TRBJ2-4, so the J call may be wrong. This sequence originates from a human patient who had a liver transplant. A share of the T cells may be of graft donor origin. The CDR3, as DNA: TGTGCCAGCAGTTACTCGGGCAGGGCCCACATTCAGTACTTC. It is translated as CASSYSGRAHIQYF.